This T cell receptor beta chain came from a study of PD-1 blockade in mismatch repair-deficient tumors. The method was immunoSEQ multiplex PCR; TCRdb's version includes in-frame clones alone and lacks a portion of them. The table lists roughly 49,000 clones, over 60% of them singletons. Sequences were derived from PBMCs, sampled before pembrolizumab treatment. The sequence was obtained from an adult with mismatch repair-deficient cancer.

The CDR3: CASSLILADHNEQFF. The CDR3 DNA reads TGTGCCAGCAGCTTGATACTAGCGGACCACAATGAGCAGTTCTTC. This chain uses TRBV5-6 with TRBJ2-1, with 8 bases that match TRBD2. The CDR3 is 15 residues long. Germline trimming cut 1 base from V and 5 bases from J; bases unmatched to any gene: 5. CDR1 and CDR2 from the germline V gene are SGHDT and YYEEEE.